The 12 T cell receptor beta chains presented below share a single source sample, sequenced in a study of cytomegalovirus exposure and HLA in healthy donors. It was with 60 Vbeta and 13 Jbeta primers that the PCR ran. Repertoires were generated with immunoSEQ multiplex PCR, while TCRdb's copy carries only in-frame clones and drops some. The sample comprises under 150,000 clones, 82% of which are singletons, and just under 2.5% rests with the top ten. Sequencing input: PBMCs. Receptors were obtained from a young woman in good health and CMV-seronegative.

V usage is TRBV5-4 and J usage is TRBJ2-3; D is possibly TRBD2 (5 bases). The CDR3 consists of 16 residues. Germline CDR1 is SGHNT and CDR2 is YYREEE (reference sequence). Trimming pared 1 base from V and 2 bases from J, leaving 14 bases between. Here the CDR3 reads CASSLPTTTNTDTQYF. CDR3 coding DNA: TGTGCCAGCAGCTTGCCGACTACAACGAACACAGATACGCAGTATTTT.

This rearrangement joins TRBV6-5 to TRBJ2-1; D uncertain. The ends were cut back, 4 bases at V and 3 bases at J, with 7 bases in the middle. This CDR3 has 13 residues. Germline CDR1 is MNHEY and CDR2 is SVGAGI. The CDR3 reads CASSSRGYNEQFF. The CDR3 DNA follows: TGTGCCAGCAGTTCTCGCGGCTACAATGAGCAGTTCTTC.

V gene TRBV4-1 combines with J gene TRBJ2-7; the match to TRBD2 covers 8 bases. This CDR3 has 15 residues. Germline trimming cut 4 bases from V and 4 bases from J; bases unmatched to any gene: 9. Germline V gene sequence: CDR1 MGHRA, CDR2 YSYEKL. CDR3 DNA sequence: TGCGCCAGCAGCCGACAAGCGGGAGCTCGGTACGAGCAGTACTTC. As protein: CASSRQAGARYEQYF.

This chain links TRBV10-3 with TRBJ2-2, with TRBD2 as a possible D gene (6 bases). CDR1 and CDR2 (germline): ENHRY, SYGVKD. The CDR3 is 13 amino acids. Trimming removed 2 bases at V and 6 bases at J, with 7 bases between. CDR3 region: CAISERGSGELFF. Written as DNA, the CDR3 is TGTGCCATCAGTGAGCGGGGGTCCGGGGAGCTGTTTTTT.

The chain has TRBV6-1 and TRBJ2-1; 8 bases are shared with TRBD1. Germline loops: CDR1 MNHNS, CDR2 SASEGT. CDR3 size: 15 residues. After removal of 4 bases from V and 3 bases from J, the junction contained 5 bases not matched to a gene. The CDR3 DNA reads TGTGCCAGCAGTGCCCAAACAGGGGGCTACAATGAGCAGTTCTTC. Protein product: CASSAQTGGYNEQFF.

V is TRBV5-1 and J is TRBJ1-2; 9 nucleotides match TRBD1. In germline, CDR1 is SGHRS, CDR2 YFSETQ. Trimming took 0 bases from V and 4 from J; bases not matched to a gene: 4. The CDR3 has 15 residues. As DNA, the CDR3 is TGCGCCAGCAGCTTGGAGGGACAGGGCGTCTATGGCTACACCTTC. It translates to CASSLEGQGVYGYTF.

The chain recombines TRBV28 with TRBJ2-2; D is undetermined. This CDR3 is built from 11 residues. V lost 6 bases to trimming and J lost 4 bases, with 3 bases between them. Per germline, CDR1 MDHEN and CDR2 SYDVKM. The CDR3 is CASRATGELFF. The DNA of the CDR3 is TGTGCCAGCAGAGCCACCGGGGAGCTGTTTTTT.

This clone has more than one count but fewer than ten. This sequence joins TRBV7-9 and TRBJ1-1; unclear D gene. This CDR3 comprises 14 residues. Germline-derived CDR1 and CDR2 are SEHNR and FQNEAQ (reference sequence). V lost 8 bases to trimming and J lost 2 bases, with 15 bases between them. The CDR3: CASARREGNTEAFF. The CDR3 coding sequence is TGTGCCAGCGCACGAAGGGAGGGCAACACTGAAGCTTTCTTT. The full variable domain, its missing parts supplied by reference TRBV7-9 and TRBJ1-1, is DTGVSQNPRHKITKRGQNVTFRCDPISEHNRLYWYRQTLGQGPEFLTYFQNEAQLEKSRLLSDRFSAERPKGSFSTLEIQRTEQGDSAMYLCASARREGNTEAFFGQGTRLTVV.

This clone was observed once. J is TRBJ2-3 and V is TRBV13; D ambiguous. Germline V gene lookup returns CDR1 PRHDT and CDR2 FYEKMQ (reference sequence). This CDR3 is 14 amino acids long. With 2 bases removed from V and 5 bases from J, the gap between germline ends came to 11 bases. The CDR3 loop is CASSLYQAVDTQYF. Written as DNA, the CDR3 is TGTGCCAGCAGCTTATACCAGGCCGTAGATACGCAGTATTTT.

V and J are TRBV28 and TRBJ1-1; D perhaps matches TRBD1 (6 bases). Trimming pared 6 bases from V and 3 bases from J, leaving 20 bases between. Germline CDR1 reads MDHEN; CDR2 reads SYDVKM. CDR3 length: 16 residues. CDR3 region: CASSQRGGRGYTEAFF. The CDR3 nucleotides read TGTGCCAGCAGCCAGAGGGGGGGCAGGGGATACACTGAAGCTTTCTTT.

The V gene is TRBV11-2, the J gene TRBJ2-5; 7 bases are a match to TRBD2. Germline lookup yields CDR1 SGHAT and CDR2 FQNNGV. V was pared by 5 bases and J by 5 bases, with 8 bases of the junction left unmatched. The CDR3 runs to 14 residues. CDR3 region: CASSPSWGGETQYF. CDR3 DNA sequence: TGTGCCAGCAGCCCTAGTTGGGGGGGGGAGACCCAGTACTTC.

The rearrangement links TRBV7-2 to TRBJ1-2; 7 bases align to TRBD1. The CDR3 has 17 residues. V shed 1 base, J shed 2 bases, and the junction held 10 bases outside the gene matches. Germline V gene sequence: CDR1 SGHTA, CDR2 FQGNSA. The CDR3 is CASSLVTLGQHNYGYTF. CDR3 in DNA: TGTGCCAGCAGCTTAGTTACCCTGGGACAGCACAACTATGGCTACACCTTC.